This T cell receptor (beta chain) was sequenced during a study of T-cell reconstitution after alpha-beta-depleted transplantation in children. Findings and caveats of the study: Alpha-beta T cells about two months after transplant reportedly derived from several hundred expanded graft clones. T-cell numbers and diversity one year post-transplant derived largely from freshly generated T cells. Day-60 TCRbeta diversity that was high in some patients was derived from surviving recipient T cells and thymic progenitors.

This clonotype was recorded many times. What it binds is unknown. Preparing the TCRbeta library involved the use of unique molecular identifiers. A single record per CDR3 protein comes from TCRdb applying MiXCR to the PCR reads. The data hold 250,000 to 300,000 distinct CDR3 sequences, with around a tenth observed a single time. From germline, CDR1 is SGHRS and CDR2 YFSETQ. The trim removed 4 bases at V and 1 base at J, leaving 7 bases unmatched. This CDR3 is built from 16 residues. The V call is TRBV5-1, the J call TRBJ2-4; 8 bases line up with TRBD1. The clonotype comes from a male patient between 2 and 15 years old who had a stem cell transplant for chronic granulomatous disease, so the T cells may come from the graft donor. The sample in question was peripheral blood, obtained 180 days after TCRalphabeta/CD19-depleted stem cell transplant. The CDR3 nucleotides read TGCGCCAGCAGCATGACAGGGGTCGTCGCCAAAAACATTCAGTACTTC. This codes for CASSMTGVVAKNIQYF.